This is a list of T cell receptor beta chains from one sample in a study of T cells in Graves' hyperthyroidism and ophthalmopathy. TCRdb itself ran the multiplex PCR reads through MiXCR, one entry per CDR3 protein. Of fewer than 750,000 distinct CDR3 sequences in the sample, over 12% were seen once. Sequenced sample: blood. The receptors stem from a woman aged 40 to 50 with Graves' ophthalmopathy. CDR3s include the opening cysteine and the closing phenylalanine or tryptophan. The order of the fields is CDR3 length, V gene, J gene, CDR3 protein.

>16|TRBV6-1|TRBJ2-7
CASSPRGQTTAREQYF
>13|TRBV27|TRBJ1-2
CASSSTSNYGYTF
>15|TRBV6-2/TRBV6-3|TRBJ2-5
CASSYMRLGQETQYF
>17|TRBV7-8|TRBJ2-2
CASSNSQREPNTGELFF
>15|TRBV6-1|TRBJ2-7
CASSALAGGNYEQYF
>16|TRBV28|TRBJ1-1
CASSPIKATRATEAFF
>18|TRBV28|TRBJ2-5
CASSLIPTGLADKETQYF
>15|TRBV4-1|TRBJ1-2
CASSQEWTVNYGYTF
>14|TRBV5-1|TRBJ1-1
CASSGTGQGTEAFF
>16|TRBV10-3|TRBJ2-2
CAISESAATNTGELFF
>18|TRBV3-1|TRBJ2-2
CASRVPGLAGEDTGELFF
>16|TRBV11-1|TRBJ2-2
CASSSGLAGASGELFF
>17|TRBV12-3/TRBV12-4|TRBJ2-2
CASSLNRGPRGTGELFF
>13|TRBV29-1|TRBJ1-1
CSVGVGANTEAFF
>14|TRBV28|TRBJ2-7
CASSFLAGGHEQYF
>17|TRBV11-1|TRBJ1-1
CASTNGGQGLGNTEAFF
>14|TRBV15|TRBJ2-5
CATSRPQVRETQYF
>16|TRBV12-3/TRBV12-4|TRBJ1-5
CASNPGGGRGNQPQHF
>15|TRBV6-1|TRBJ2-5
CASSRGRAVGETQYF
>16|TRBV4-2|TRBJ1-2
CASSQELGQRGYGYTF
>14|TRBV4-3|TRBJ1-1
CASSRGDGYTEAFF
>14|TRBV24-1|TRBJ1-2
CATSDQGRPDGYTF
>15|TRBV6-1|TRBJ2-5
CASSGGGGYQETQYF
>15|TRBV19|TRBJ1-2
CASSIGDGFLYGYTF
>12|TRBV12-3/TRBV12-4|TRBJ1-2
CASSFSDHGYTF
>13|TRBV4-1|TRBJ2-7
CASSQGGVYEQYF
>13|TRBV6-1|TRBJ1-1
CASTAGQGREAFF
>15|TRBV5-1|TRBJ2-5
CATSISGRVMETQYF
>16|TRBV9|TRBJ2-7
CASSHVWALAGYEQYF
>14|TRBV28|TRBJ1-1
CASSLWTLNTEAFF
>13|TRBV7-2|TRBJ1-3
CASTTSSGNTIYF
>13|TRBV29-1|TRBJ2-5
CSVEQGLQETQYF
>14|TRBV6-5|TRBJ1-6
CASSYREKNSPLHF
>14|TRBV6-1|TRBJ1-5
CASSDMTGVQPQHF
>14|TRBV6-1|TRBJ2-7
CASSEGAAGREEYF
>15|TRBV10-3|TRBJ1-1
CAISPAQTGMVEAFF
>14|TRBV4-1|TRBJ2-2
CASSLPVFTGELFF
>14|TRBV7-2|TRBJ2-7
CASSPPAVSYEQYF
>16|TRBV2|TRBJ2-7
CASSETSGWSSYEQYF
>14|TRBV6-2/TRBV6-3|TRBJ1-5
CASKDRGGNQPQHF
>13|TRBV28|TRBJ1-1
CASSFFRQGEAFF
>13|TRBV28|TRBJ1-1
CASWTGGVSEAFF
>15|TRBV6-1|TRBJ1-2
CASSPLRSTNYGYTF
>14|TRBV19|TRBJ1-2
CASSTWTGDYGYTF
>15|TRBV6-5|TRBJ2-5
CASSPNEAGQETQYF
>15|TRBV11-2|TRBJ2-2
CASSPGQGWTGELFF
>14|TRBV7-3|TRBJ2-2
CATQLAGGTGELFF
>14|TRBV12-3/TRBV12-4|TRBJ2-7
CASRYGQYPYEQYF
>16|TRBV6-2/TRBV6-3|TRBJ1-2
CASRATWTSRVNGYTF
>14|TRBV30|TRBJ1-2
CAWSLTGGAGGYTF
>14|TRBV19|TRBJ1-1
CASSIGTFGTEAFF
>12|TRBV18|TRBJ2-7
CASSYPNGEQYF
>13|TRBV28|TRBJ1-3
CASSSPPGNTMYF
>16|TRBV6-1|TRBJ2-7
CASSDLAGGPRWEQYF
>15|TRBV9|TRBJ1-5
CASSVGQGGNQPQHF